The 7 T cell receptor beta chains presented below share a single source sample, sequenced in a study of blood T cell repertoires in COVID-19. The assay was immunoSEQ multiplex PCR, and TCRdb's table has in-frame clones only and misses some. The table shows more than 200,000 clones, with around 86% occurring only once. The sequencing input was peripheral blood. The origin of the receptors is a woman in her sixties with COVID-19, enrolled during active disease.

The gene calls are TRBV5-6 and TRBJ2-5, with 7 nucleotides matching TRBD2. The J segment lost 3 bases and the V segment lost 4 bases, leaving 21 bases of the junction unmatched. Germline assignment: CDR1 SGHDT and CDR2 YYEEEE. The CDR3 has 19 amino acids. The DNA of the CDR3 is TGTGCCAGCAGCATGGAGGGGTTCCGGACTAGGAGGTGGGAAGAGACCCAGTACTTC. Its protein is CASSMEGFRTRRWEETQYF.

The chain carries TRBV2 and TRBJ1-1; D call uncertain. Germline V gene lookup returns CDR1 SNHLY and CDR2 FYNNEI. The CDR3 is 9 residues long. The V gene lost 9 bases and the J gene lost 5 bases, with 4 bases spanning the gap. CDR3 region: CARETEAFF. The CDR3 nucleotides read TGTGCCAGAGAGACTGAAGCTTTCTTT. Based on the CDR3 plus reference TRBV2 and TRBJ1-1, the full variable domain is EPEVTQTPSHQVTQMGQEVILRCVPISNHLYFYWYRQILGQKVEFLVSFYNNEISEKSEIFDDQFSVERPDGSNFTLKIRSTKLEDSAMYFCARETEAFFGQGTRLTVV.

This clone was counted a single time. The chain employs TRBV25-1 and TRBJ1-2, with a weak D call TRBD1 (5 bases). The CDR3 has 12 amino acids. Germline CDR1 MGHDK, CDR2 SYGVNS. The V and J ends lost 7 bases and 6 bases respectively, with 12 bases between them. CDR3: CASTGGVDGYTF. Here the CDR3 DNA reads TGTGCCAGCACCGGGGGGGTTGATGGCTACACCTTC.

DNA for the CDR3: TGTGCCACTAGCGGGAGGTTTGAGCAGTTCTTC. It is translated as CATSGRFEQFF. The chain recombines TRBV28 with TRBJ2-1; 11 bases line up with TRBD2. Germline V gene sequence: CDR1 MDHEN, CDR2 SYDVKM. Trimming removed 10 bases from V and 9 bases from J; junction bases left unmatched: 2. This CDR3 comprises 11 residues.

This clone was found once. The chain joins TRBV28 to TRBJ1-2, with 8 bases lining up with TRBD1. The germline V gene has CDR1 MDHEN and CDR2 SYDVKM. V dropped 7 bases and J dropped 8; count of bases not matched to a gene: 9. The CDR3 extends over 13 amino acids. CDR3 residues: CASTYRGLSGYTF. The CDR3 DNA follows: TGTGCCAGCACTTACAGGGGGTTGAGCGGCTACACCTTC.

V is TRBV10-2 and J is TRBJ2-7; TRBD2 agrees at 11 bases. CDR3 length: 14 amino acids. Germline loops: CDR1 WSHSY, CDR2 SAAADI. Trimming cost V 4 bases and J 1 base; bases outside gene matches: 0. The CDR3 is CASSGTSGSYEQYF. The CDR3 DNA reads TGCGCCAGCAGTGGGACTAGCGGGTCCTACGAGCAGTACTTC.

This chain connects TRBV29-1 to TRBJ1-2, with 9 bases matching TRBD1. After removal of 6 bases from V and 4 bases from J, the junction contained 9 bases not matched to a gene. In germline, CDR1 is SQVTM, CDR2 ANQGSEA. This CDR3 region has 14 residues. DNA for the CDR3: TGCAGCGTCGTCAGTACAGGGGGCGGCTATGGCTACACCTTC. Amino acid sequence: CSVVSTGGGYGYTF.